The source of this TCR beta chain is a study of CD8+CD57+ T cells in acquired aplastic anemia. Study background: Sorted CD4+ and CD8+ cells yielded around 3 ug of DNA on average.

Study-wide points: The same twenty-nine CD8+ CDR3 sequences occurred in patients and in controls.

Using genomic DNA as the template, TCR beta VDJ and CDR3 profiling was carried out. TCRdb redid the calling of the reads with MiXCR, one entry per CDR3 protein. There are about 41,000 distinct CDR3 sequences in the sample; 60% to 70% occur only once, and 59% lies in the top ten. CDR1 is SNHLY, CDR2 FYNNEI, per germline. The CDR3 length is 15 residues. The junction had 20 bases not matched to a gene; V was cut back by 6 bases and J by 14 bases. On this clonotype itself: Its antigen remains unknown.

Sequencing involved patients with CD8+CD57+ cell expansion previously shown by flow cytometry. V and J are TRBV2 and TRBJ2-3, with TRBD1 matching 7 bases. This receptor was obtained from a human donor with aplastic anemia. The sequencing sample was made of sorted CD4+, CD8+, or CD8+CD57+ T cells (not recorded which) from PBMCs. The DNA for the CDR3 is TGTGCCAGCAGCTCCCTTCAAACAGGGGCCGCAAGGATGTATTTT. Protein product: CASSSLQTGAARMYF.